Presented here are 23 T cell receptor beta chains from one specimen sequenced in a study of patients and donors after allogeneic stem cell transplantation. Each CDR3 protein gets one entry after TCRdb re-called the RT-PCR reads with MiXCR. The sample has some 150,000 distinct CDR3 sequences, about 36% seen once; the top ten hold approximately 50%. Sequencing was carried out using blood, either unsorted or a sorted T cell fraction (not recorded which). These receptors were obtained from a human donor who was either an allogeneic HSCT recipient or a stem cell or donor lymphocyte infusion donor (not recorded which). It is not recorded whose cells these are; they may come from a transplant donor.

The chain is built from TRBV4-3 and TRBJ1-3; D unclear. This CDR3 is built from 18 residues. Trimming removed 0 bases at V and 0 bases at J, with 15 bases between. Per the germline V gene, CDR1 is LGHNA and CDR2 is YSLEER. CDR3 sequence reads: CASSQDQQPSSSGNTIYF. The CDR3, as DNA: TGCGCCAGCAGCCAAGATCAGCAGCCGTCGAGCTCTGGAAACACCATATATTTT.

CDR3 amino acids: CASSLSPGGYGYTF. Written as DNA, the CDR3 is TGTGCCAGCAGTTTATCGCCCGGGGGCTATGGCTACACCTTC. This chain connects TRBV27 to TRBJ1-2; D is perhaps TRBD1 (5 bases). CDR3 length equals 14 residues. V was clipped by 0 bases and J by 4 bases, with 9 bases between them. Germline lookup yields CDR1 MNHEY and CDR2 SMNVEV (reference sequence).

The chain joins TRBV24-1 to TRBJ2-5, with a tentative D call TRBD1 (5 bases). This CDR3 region has 15 residues. Trimming took 4 bases from V and 2 from J, leaving 13 bases between them. Germline V gives CDR1 KGHDR, CDR2 SFDVKD. CDR3 nucleotides: TGTGCCACCAGTGAGCCGACAGCCCCTCAAGAGACCCAGTACTTC. Translation gives CATSEPTAPQETQYF.

This chain connects TRBV19 to TRBJ1-4, with 8 bases aligning to TRBD1. Looked up from germline, CDR1 is LNHDA and CDR2 is SQIVND (reference sequence). The CDR3 runs to 12 residues. After removal of 9 bases from V and 5 bases from J, the junction contained 2 bases not matched to a gene. CDR3 sequence: CASRTGNEKLFF. The CDR3 DNA reads TGTGCCAGCCGGACAGGGAATGAAAAACTGTTTTTT.

This clonotype was counted only a few times. The chain combines TRBV12-3 or TRBV12-4 with TRBJ1-1; no clear D. V lost 7 bases and J lost 5, with 14 bases in between. The CDR3 length is 13 residues. CDR3 in amino acids: CASTPRPQTEAFF. DNA for the CDR3: TGTGCCAGCACTCCTCGGCCCCAGACTGAAGCTTTCTTT.

In this sample, this clonotype turned up a few times. The chain is built from TRBV6-5 and TRBJ1-1; TRBD1 might be the D (5 bases). Deletions cut 10 bases from V and 6 bases from J, with 18 bases between. Germline-derived CDR1 and CDR2 are MNHEY and SVGAGI. CDR3 length equals 13 residues. Here the CDR3 DNA reads TGTGCCACATCTCAGGGCGAGGGTGCTGAAGCTTTCTTT. Its translation is CATSQGEGAEAFF.

This clonotype was seen only a few times. The chain is built from TRBV10-3 and TRBJ1-2, with a tentative D call TRBD1 (6 bases). The V gene's germline CDR1 is ENHRY and CDR2 SYGVKD. V shed 3 bases and J shed 2 bases, with 10 bases lying between them. The CDR3 is 14 amino acids. CDR3 DNA: TGTGCCATCAGTGAACAGGGAGAGAACTATGGCTACACCTTC. Translating it yields CAISEQGENYGYTF.

In this sample, this clonotype turned up a few times. The V call is TRBV27, the J call TRBJ2-7, with a weak D call TRBD1 (6 bases). Germline CDR1 is MNHEY and CDR2 is SMNVEV (reference sequence). The CDR3 is made up of 12 amino acids. Trimming took off 6 bases at V and 7 bases at J, with 13 bases between the two ends. Written as DNA, the CDR3 is TGTGCCAGCAGCCTCAGGGGCGGGGAGCAGTACTTC. Translated, it gives CASSLRGGEQYF.

This clonotype has more than one count but fewer than ten. The chain uses TRBV11-2 and TRBJ1-5, with D perhaps TRBD1 (5 bases). Trimming removed 5 bases from V and 1 base from J, with 18 bases in between. Germline assignment: CDR1 SGHAT and CDR2 FQNNGV. This CDR3 comprises 17 residues. The CDR3 loop is CASSRGVGASSNQPQHF. The CDR3 DNA is TGTGCCAGCAGCCGCGGGGTCGGGGCATCCAGCAATCAGCCCCAGCATTTT.

This chain joins TRBV12-3 or TRBV12-4 and TRBJ2-5; a weak D match, TRBD2 (6 bases). V lost 6 bases to trimming and J lost 6 bases, with 14 bases between them. This CDR3 spans 13 amino acids. In DNA form, the CDR3 reads TGTGCCAGCAGGGGGACGGGACTTCAGACCCAGTACTTC. It codes for CASRGTGLQTQYF.

The chain uses TRBV12-3 or TRBV12-4 and TRBJ2-1; 13 nucleotides align to TRBD2. V gave up 6 bases and J gave up 5 bases; unmatched junction bases: 13. This CDR3 region has 18 residues. DNA for the CDR3: TGTGCCAGCAGACATAGACTAATAGGGACTAGCGGGGACAATGAGCAGTTCTTC. This translates into CASRHRLIGTSGDNEQFF.

The chain is built from TRBV6-5 and TRBJ1-3; D uncertain. Germline CDR1 MNHEY, CDR2 SVGAGI. Trimming took 3 bases from V and 4 from J, leaving 13 bases between them. The CDR3 extends over 15 amino acids. Here the CDR3 DNA reads TGTGCCAGCAGTTATGGGAACAGTAGGGGAAACACCATATATTTT. It specifies CASSYGNSRGNTIYF.

The rearrangement links TRBV27 to TRBJ2-1; D may match TRBD1 or TRBD2 (5 bases each). The CDR3 is 15 residues long. Germline assignment: CDR1 MNHEY and CDR2 SMNVEV (reference sequence). V lost 7 bases to trimming and J lost 6 bases, with 19 bases between them. CDR3 residues: CASKRTGRAANEQFF. Written as DNA, the CDR3 is TGTGCCAGCAAGAGAACGGGACGGGCCGCCAATGAGCAGTTCTTC.

The chain joins TRBV12-3 or TRBV12-4 to TRBJ2-5; D remains unclear. V gave up 5 bases and J gave up 7 bases, with 14 bases separating them. There are 13 residues in the CDR3. CDR3 in amino acids: CASSLPPKRTQYF. The CDR3 bases are TGTGCCAGCAGTCTGCCCCCCAAGAGGACCCAGTACTTC.

The table lists this clonotype with a few counts. The genes are TRBV27 and TRBJ1-1, with 12 bases fitting TRBD1. Germline CDR1 and CDR2: MNHEY and SMNVEV (reference sequence). J was trimmed by 3 bases and V by 6 bases; bases with no gene match: 8. The CDR3 runs to 16 residues. Written as DNA, the CDR3 is TGTGCCAGCAGATCTCCGGGACAGGGGGCGGACACTGAAGCTTTCTTT. Its protein is CASRSPGQGADTEAFF.

On this clonotype itself: Its ends do not fully match the called genes, so a read error is possible. V and J are TRBV18 and TRBJ2-1, with 12 positions matching TRBD1. CDR3 length equals 15 residues. CDR1 and CDR2 from the germline V gene are KGHSH and LQKENI. The CDR3 coding sequence is TGTGCCAGCTCACCCGGGACAGGGGGCTACGATGAGCAGTTCTTC. It encodes CASSPGTGGYDEQFF. Complete variable domain (other parts from reference TRBV18 and TRBJ2-1): NAGVMQNPRHLVRRRGQEARLRCSPMKGHSHVYWYRQLPEEGLKFMVYLQKENIIDESGMPKERFSAEFPKEGPSILRIQQVVRGDSAAYFCASSPGTGGYDEQFFGPGTRLTVL.

The rearrangement joins TRBV27 to TRBJ2-1; 8 positions agree with TRBD1. Looked up from germline, CDR1 is MNHEY and CDR2 is SMNVEV (reference sequence). V was pared by 5 bases and J by 2 bases, with 8 bases of the junction left unmatched. The CDR3 consists of 16 residues. CDR3 sequence reads: CASSPQGDRPYNEQFF. For the CDR3, the DNA is TGTGCCAGCAGTCCCCAGGGGGACAGGCCCTACAATGAGCAGTTCTTC.

The V gene is TRBV12-3 or TRBV12-4, the J gene TRBJ1-4; D remains unclear. The V end was cut by 6 bases, the J end by 0 bases, with 11 bases between. This CDR3 region has 15 residues. CDR3: CASRTRRSTNEKLFF. CDR3 bases: TGTGCCAGCAGAACCAGGAGGTCAACTAATGAAAAACTGTTTTTT.

This clonotype was detected once. In DNA, the CDR3 is TGCAGTGCGTACAGAGCCCCGAGCTCCTACGAGCAGTACGTC. Amino acid sequence: CSAYRAPSSYEQYV. The V call is TRBV20-1, the J call TRBJ2-7; D not certain. CDR1 and CDR2 from the germline V gene are DFQATT and SNEGSKA (reference sequence). The CDR3 has 14 residues. V lost 6 bases and J 0 bases, leaving 15 bases between the germline ends.

A note on this clonotype: Germline and junction disagree at one end, which may indicate a read error. V is TRBV6-1 and J is TRBJ2-4; D is unclear. CDR3 length: 14 amino acids. Germline assignment: CDR1 MNHNS and CDR2 SASEGT. For the CDR3, the DNA is TGTGCCAGCAGCGAAGGAATAGCCAAAAACATTCAGTACTTC. It translates to CASSEGIAKNIQYF.

The V call is TRBV21-1, the J call TRBJ2-1; TRBD1 is taken as the D call from the table, unchecked against the DNA. TRBV21-1 is a pseudogene locus. CDR3 length: 16 residues. The CDR3 region has the DNA TGTGCCAGCAGCAAATCGGGCGGGGGGACCTACAATGAGCAGTTCTTC. Translated: CASSKSGGGTYNEQFF.

This clonotype was found a few times. The chain joins TRBV29-1 to TRBJ1-1; D may be TRBD1 (5 bases). V lost 4 bases and J lost 0, with 18 bases in between. The V gene's germline CDR1 is SQVTM and CDR2 ANQGSEA. The CDR3 is made up of 16 amino acids. The chain's CDR3 is CSVARPRAAMNTEAFF. The CDR3 region has the DNA TGCAGCGTTGCTCGCCCCAGGGCCGCGATGAACACTGAAGCTTTCTTT.

J is TRBJ1-1 and V is TRBV4-1; D ambiguous. The CDR3 sequence is 13 residues long. Germline V gives CDR1 MGHRA, CDR2 YSYEKL. Trimming stripped 1 base from V and 6 bases from J, with 9 bases between. CDR3 loop: CASSQGNGAEAFF. The CDR3 region has the DNA TGCGCCAGCAGCCAAGGTAATGGCGCTGAAGCTTTCTTT.